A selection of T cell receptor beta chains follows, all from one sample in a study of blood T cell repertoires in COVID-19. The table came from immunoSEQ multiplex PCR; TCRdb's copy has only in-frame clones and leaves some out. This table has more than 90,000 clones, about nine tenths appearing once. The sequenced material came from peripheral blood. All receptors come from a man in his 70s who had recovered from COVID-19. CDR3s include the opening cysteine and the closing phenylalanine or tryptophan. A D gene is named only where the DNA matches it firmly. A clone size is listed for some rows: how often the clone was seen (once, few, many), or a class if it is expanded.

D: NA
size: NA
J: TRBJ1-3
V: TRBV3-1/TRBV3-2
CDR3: CASSQLWTVGNTIYF
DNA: TGTGCCAGCAGCCAACTTTGGACAGTGGGAAACACCATATATTTT

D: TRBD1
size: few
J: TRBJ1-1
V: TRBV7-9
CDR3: CASSLTGGTEAFF
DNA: TGTGCCAGCAGCTTAACAGGGGGTACTGAAGCTTTCTTT

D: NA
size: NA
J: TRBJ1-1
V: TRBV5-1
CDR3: CASSPQGVMNTEAFF
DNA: TGCGCCAGCAGCCCCCAAGGGGTAATGAACACTGAAGCTTTCTTT

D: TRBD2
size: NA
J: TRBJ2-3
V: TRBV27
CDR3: CASSLGPLSGPTDTQYF
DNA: TGTGCCAGCAGCTTGGGCCCCCTTAGCGGGCCCACAGATACGCAGTATTTT

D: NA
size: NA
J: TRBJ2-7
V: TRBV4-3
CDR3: CASSQERTAGEQYF
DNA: TGCGCCAGCAGCCAAGAGAGGACAGCGGGGGAGCAGTACTTC

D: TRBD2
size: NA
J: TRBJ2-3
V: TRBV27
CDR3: CASSLVAGGISTDTQYF
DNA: TGTGCCAGCAGTTTAGTAGCGGGGGGTATCAGCACAGATACGCAGTATTTT

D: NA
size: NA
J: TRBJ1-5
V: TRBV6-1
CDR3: CASSENFPGALSQPQHF
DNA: TGTGCCAGCAGTGAAAATTTCCCAGGGGCGCTTAGTCAGCCCCAGCATTTT

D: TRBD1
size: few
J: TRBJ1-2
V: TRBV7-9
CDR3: CASSLVAGGSDGYTF
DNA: TGTGCCAGCAGCTTAGTCGCAGGGGGTAGCGATGGCTACACCTTC

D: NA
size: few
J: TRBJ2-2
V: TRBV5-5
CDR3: CASSLAPVAGELFF
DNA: TGTGCCAGCAGCTTGGCGCCAGTGGCCGGGGAGCTGTTTTTT

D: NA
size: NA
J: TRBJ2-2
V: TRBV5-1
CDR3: CASREGSTGELFF
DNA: TGCGCCAGTCGAGAGGGATCCACCGGGGAGCTGTTTTTT

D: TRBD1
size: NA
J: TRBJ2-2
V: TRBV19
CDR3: CASSPDRWAGELFF
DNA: TGTGCCAGTAGTCCGGACAGGTGGGCCGGGGAGCTGTTTTTT

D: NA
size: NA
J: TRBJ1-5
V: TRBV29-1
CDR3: CSVGTYRQPQHF
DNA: TGCAGCGTTGGGACATATCGACAGCCCCAGCATTTT

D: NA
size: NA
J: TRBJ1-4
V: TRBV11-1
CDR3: CATADSRNEKLFF
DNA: TGTGCCACGGCGGACAGCCGTAATGAAAAACTGTTTTTT

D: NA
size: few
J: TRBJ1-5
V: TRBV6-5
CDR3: CASSYSPGGDQPQHF
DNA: TGTGCCAGCAGTTACTCCCCCGGGGGGGACCAGCCCCAGCATTTT

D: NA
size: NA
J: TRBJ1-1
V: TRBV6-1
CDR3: CASSERGRVTLSEAFF
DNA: TGTGCCAGCAGTGAAAGGGGGAGAGTGACACTTTCTGAAGCTTTCTTT

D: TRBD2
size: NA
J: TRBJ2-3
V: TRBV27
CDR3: CASRRLAGGPLATQYF
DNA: TGTGCCAGCAGAAGACTAGCGGGAGGGCCGTTGGCTACGCAGTATTTT

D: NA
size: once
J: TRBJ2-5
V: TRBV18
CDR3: CASSPAGYGDQETQYF
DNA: TGTGCCAGCTCACCAGCAGGGTATGGGGACCAAGAGACCCAGTACTTC

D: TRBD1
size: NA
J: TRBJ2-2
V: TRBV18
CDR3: CASSPQGAVNTGELFF
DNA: TGTGCCAGCTCACCTCAGGGGGCTGTTAACACCGGGGAGCTGTTTTTT

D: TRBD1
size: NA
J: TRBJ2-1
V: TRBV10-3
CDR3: CAISPGQKQVEQFF
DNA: TGTGCCATCAGTCCGGGACAGAAACAGGTAGAGCAGTTCTTC

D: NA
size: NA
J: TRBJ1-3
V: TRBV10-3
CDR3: CAIRGAAGNTIYF
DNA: TGTGCCATCAGGGGAGCAGCCGGAAACACCATATATTTT

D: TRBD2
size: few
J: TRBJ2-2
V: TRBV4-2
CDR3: CASSQLTSGGTGELFF
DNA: TGTGCCAGCAGCCAGCTGACTAGCGGCGGCACCGGGGAGCTGTTTTTT

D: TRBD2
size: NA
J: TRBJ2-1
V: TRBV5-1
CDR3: CASSAWTSGRSNEQFF
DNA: TGCGCCAGCAGCGCCTGGACTAGCGGGAGGTCCAATGAGCAGTTCTTC

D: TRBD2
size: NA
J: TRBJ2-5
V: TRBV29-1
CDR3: CSVGLGLAAQETQYF
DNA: TGCAGCGTTGGTCTCGGACTAGCGGCCCAAGAGACCCAGTACTTC

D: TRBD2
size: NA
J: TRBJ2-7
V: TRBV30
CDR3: CAWSIASGMYEQYF
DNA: TGTGCCTGGAGTATCGCTAGCGGGATGTACGAGCAGTACTTC

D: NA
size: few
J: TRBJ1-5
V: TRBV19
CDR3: CASSRTYSNQPQHF
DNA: TGTGCCAGTAGTAGGACATATAGCAATCAGCCCCAGCATTTT

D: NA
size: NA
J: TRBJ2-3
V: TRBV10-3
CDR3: CAINGVGLDTQYF
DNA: TGTGCCATCAACGGGGTCGGTCTTGATACGCAGTATTTT

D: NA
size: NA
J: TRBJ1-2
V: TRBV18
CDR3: CASSPLGEVVKLNNYGYTF
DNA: TGTGCCAGCTCACCACTCGGGGAAGTGGTAAAATTAAACAACTATGGCTACACCTTC

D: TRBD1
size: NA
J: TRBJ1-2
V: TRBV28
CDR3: CASSTTGEYGYTF
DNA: TGTGCCAGCAGTACGACAGGGGAGTATGGCTACACCTTC

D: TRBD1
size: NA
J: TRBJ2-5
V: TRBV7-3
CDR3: CASSRTGGIETQYF
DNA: TGTGCCAGCAGCCGAACAGGGGGTATTGAGACCCAGTACTTC

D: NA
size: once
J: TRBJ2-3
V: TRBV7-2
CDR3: CASSLMGSGTDTQYF
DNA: TGTGCCAGCAGCTTAATGGGTAGCGGCACAGATACGCAGTATTTT

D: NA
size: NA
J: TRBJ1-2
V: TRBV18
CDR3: CASSEGHDYGYTF
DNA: TGTGCCAGCTCAGAGGGACATGACTATGGCTACACCTTC

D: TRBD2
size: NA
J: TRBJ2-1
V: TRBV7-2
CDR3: CASSLGRQRDYNEQFF
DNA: TGTGCCAGCAGCTTAGGGAGACAGCGGGATTACAATGAGCAGTTCTTC

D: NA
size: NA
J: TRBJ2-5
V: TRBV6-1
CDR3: CASSEQPGSKTQYF
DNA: TGTGCCAGCAGTGAACAGCCAGGGTCGAAGACCCAGTACTTC

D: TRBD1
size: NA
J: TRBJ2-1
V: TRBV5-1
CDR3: CASSLMTGGSYNEQFF
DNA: TGCGCCAGCAGCTTGATGACAGGGGGATCCTACAATGAGCAGTTCTTC

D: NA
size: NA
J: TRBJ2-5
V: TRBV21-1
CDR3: CASTTSGSLEETQYF
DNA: TGTGCCAGCACGACTAGCGGGAGTCTCGAGGAGACCCAGTACTTC

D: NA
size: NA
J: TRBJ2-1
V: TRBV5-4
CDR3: CASSFLAAYNEQFF
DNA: TGTGCCAGCAGCTTCCTGGCTGCATACAATGAGCAGTTCTTC

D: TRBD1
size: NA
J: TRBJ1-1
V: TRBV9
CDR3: CASSVGQGETEAFF
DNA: TGTGCCAGCAGCGTAGGACAGGGTGAGACTGAAGCTTTCTTT

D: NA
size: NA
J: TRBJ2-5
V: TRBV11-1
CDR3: CASTRGGAQETQYF
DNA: TGTGCCAGCACTAGAGGAGGGGCCCAAGAGACCCAGTACTTC

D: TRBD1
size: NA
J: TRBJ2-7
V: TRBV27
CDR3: CASSLSPGQGTHEQYF
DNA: TGTGCCAGCAGTTTATCGCCGGGACAGGGAACACACGAGCAGTACTTC

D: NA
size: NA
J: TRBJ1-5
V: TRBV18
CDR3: CASSPRSVGGNQPQHF
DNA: TGTGCCAGCTCACCTAGGTCGGTCGGAGGCAATCAGCCCCAGCATTTT

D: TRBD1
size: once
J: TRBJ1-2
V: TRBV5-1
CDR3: CASSLAGQGSYGYTF
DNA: TGCGCCAGCAGCTTGGCCGGACAGGGGAGCTATGGCTACACCTTC

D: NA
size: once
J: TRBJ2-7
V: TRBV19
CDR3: CASSIDLRTGYEQYF
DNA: TGTGCCAGTAGTATAGACCTTCGGACGGGATACGAGCAGTACTTC

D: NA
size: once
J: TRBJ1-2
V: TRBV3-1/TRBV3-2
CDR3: CASSSPGSGYTF
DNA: TGTGCCAGCAGCTCCCCGGGGTCCGGCTACACCTTC

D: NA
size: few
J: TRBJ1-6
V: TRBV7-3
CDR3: CASSVSLISPLHF
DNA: TGTGCCAGCAGCGTTAGTTTAATTTCACCCCTCCACTTT

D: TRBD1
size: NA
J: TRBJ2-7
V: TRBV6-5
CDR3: CASRRRQGVIYEQYF
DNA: TGTGCCAGCAGGCGTCGACAGGGGGTAATCTACGAGCAGTACTTC

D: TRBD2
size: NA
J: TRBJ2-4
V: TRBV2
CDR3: CASSDLAGTNIQYF
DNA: TGTGCCAGCAGTGACTTAGCGGGGACGAACATTCAGTACTTC

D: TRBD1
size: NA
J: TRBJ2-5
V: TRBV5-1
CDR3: CASSLTGNPGPQETQYF
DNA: TGCGCCAGCAGCCTGACAGGGAACCCAGGTCCTCAAGAGACCCAGTACTTC

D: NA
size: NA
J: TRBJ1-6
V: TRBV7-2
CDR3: CASSLTQGHNSPLHF
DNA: TGTGCCAGCAGCTTAACACAGGGCCATAATTCACCCCTCCACTTT

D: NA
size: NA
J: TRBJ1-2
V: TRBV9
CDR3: CASSVGEPSGYTF
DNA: TGTGCCAGCAGCGTAGGGGAGCCTAGCGGCTACACCTTC

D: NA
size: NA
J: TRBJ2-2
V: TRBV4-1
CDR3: CASSQVSGVRRELFF
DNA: TGCGCCAGCAGCCAAGTATCGGGAGTAAGACGGGAGCTGTTTTTT

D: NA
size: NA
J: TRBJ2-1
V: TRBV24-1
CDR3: CATSDFGRGGEQFF
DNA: TGTGCCACCAGTGATTTTGGCAGGGGCGGTGAGCAGTTCTTC

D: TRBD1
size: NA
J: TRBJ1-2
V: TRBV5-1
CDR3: CASSARDRGNYGYTF
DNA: TGCGCCAGCAGCGCCCGGGACAGGGGGAACTATGGCTACACCTTC

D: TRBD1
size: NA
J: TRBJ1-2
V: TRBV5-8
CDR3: CASSSNRDRGLRYGYTF
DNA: TGTGCCAGCAGCTCAAACCGGGACAGGGGGCTCCGCTATGGCTACACCTTC

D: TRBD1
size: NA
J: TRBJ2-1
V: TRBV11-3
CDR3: CASSLGGTGSYNEQFF
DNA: TGTGCCAGCAGCTTAGGTGGGACAGGGTCCTACAATGAGCAGTTCTTC

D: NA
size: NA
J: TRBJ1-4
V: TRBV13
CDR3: CASSYRARALNEKLFF
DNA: TGTGCCAGCAGCTACCGAGCGAGGGCCCTTAATGAAAAACTGTTTTTT

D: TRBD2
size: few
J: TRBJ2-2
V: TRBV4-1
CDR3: CASRGLAGDTGELFF
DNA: TGCGCCAGCCGCGGACTAGCGGGGGACACCGGGGAGCTGTTTTTT

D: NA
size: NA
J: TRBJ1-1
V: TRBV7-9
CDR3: CASGLAFF
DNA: TGTGCCAGCGGTCTGGCCTTCTTT

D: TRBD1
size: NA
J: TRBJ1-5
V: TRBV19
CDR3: CASSIPGSGGLQPQHF
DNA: TGTGCCAGTAGTATCCCTGGGTCAGGGGGCCTTCAGCCCCAGCATTTT

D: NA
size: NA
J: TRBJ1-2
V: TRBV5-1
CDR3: CASSLAETGLGNTF
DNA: TGCGCCAGCAGCTTGGCTGAGACAGGTCTCGGGAACACCTTC